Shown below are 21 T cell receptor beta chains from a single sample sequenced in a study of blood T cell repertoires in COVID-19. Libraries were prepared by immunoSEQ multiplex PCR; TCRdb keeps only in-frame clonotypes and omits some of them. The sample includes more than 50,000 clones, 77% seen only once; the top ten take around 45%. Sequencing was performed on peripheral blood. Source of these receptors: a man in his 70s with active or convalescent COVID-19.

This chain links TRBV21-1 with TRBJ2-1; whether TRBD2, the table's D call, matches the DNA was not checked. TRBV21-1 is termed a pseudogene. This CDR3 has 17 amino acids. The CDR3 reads CASSKAETPREYNEQFF. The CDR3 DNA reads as TGTGCCAGCAGCAAAGCGGAGACTCCTCGGGAGTACAATGAGCAGTTCTTC.

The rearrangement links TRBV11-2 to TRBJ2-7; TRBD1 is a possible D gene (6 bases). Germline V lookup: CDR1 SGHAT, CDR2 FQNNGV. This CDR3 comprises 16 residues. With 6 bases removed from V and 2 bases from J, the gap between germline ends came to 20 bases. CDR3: CASSSITGLSPYEQYF. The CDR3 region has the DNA TGTGCCAGCAGTTCCATCACAGGGTTGAGTCCCTACGAGCAGTACTTC.

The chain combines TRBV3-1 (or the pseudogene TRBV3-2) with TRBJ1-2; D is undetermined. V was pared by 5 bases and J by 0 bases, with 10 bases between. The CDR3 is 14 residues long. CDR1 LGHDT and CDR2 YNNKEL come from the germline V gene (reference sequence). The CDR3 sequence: CASSYFRANYGYTF. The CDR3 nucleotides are TGTGCCAGCAGCTATTTTAGAGCTAACTATGGCTACACCTTC.

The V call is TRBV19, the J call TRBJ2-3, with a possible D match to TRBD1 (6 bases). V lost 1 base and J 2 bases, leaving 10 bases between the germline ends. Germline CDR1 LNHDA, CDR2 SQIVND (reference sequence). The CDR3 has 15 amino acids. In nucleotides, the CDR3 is TGTGCCAGTAGTATAGCAGGGGTGTACACAGATACGCAGTATTTT. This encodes CASSIAGVYTDTQYF.

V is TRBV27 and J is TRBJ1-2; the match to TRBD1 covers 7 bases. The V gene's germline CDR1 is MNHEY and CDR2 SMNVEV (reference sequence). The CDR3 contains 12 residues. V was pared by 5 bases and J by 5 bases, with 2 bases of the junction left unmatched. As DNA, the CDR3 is TGTGCCAGCAGTGCGACAGGGTATGGCTACACCTTC. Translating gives CASSATGYGYTF.

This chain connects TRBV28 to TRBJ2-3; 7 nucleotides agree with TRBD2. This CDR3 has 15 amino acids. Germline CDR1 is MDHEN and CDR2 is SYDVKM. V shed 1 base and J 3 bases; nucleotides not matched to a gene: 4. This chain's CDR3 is CASSLFRGGTDTQYF. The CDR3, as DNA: TGTGCCAGCAGTTTATTCCGCGGGGGTACAGATACGCAGTATTTT.

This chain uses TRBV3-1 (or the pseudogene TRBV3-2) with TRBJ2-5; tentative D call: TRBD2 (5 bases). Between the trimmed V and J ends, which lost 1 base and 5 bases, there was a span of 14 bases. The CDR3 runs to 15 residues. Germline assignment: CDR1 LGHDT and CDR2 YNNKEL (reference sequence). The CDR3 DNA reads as TGTGCCAGCAGCCAAGCCATCCCCCTAGCTGAGACCCAGTACTTC. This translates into CASSQAIPLAETQYF.

CDR3 protein: CASSIARTGANEQFF. The CDR3 DNA sequence: TGTGCCAGTAGTATAGCCCGGACAGGGGCGAATGAGCAGTTCTTC. The chain carries TRBV19 and TRBJ2-1; TRBD1 aligns across 9 bases. The CDR3 runs to 15 residues. V lost 1 base to trimming and J lost 7 bases; unmatched junction nucleotides: 5. CDR1 LNHDA and CDR2 SQIVND come from the germline V gene (reference sequence).

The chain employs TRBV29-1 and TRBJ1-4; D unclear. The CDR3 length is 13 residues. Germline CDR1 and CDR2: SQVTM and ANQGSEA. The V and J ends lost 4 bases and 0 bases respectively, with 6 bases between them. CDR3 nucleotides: TGCAGCGTTGCGACAACAACTAATGAAAAACTGTTTTTT. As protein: CSVATTTNEKLFF.

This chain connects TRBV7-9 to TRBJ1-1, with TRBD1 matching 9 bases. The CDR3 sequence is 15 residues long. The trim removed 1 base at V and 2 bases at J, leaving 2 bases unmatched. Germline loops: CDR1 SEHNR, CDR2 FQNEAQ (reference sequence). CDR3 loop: CASSLGDRANTEAFF. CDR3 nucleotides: TGTGCCAGCAGCTTAGGGGACAGGGCAAACACTGAAGCTTTCTTT.

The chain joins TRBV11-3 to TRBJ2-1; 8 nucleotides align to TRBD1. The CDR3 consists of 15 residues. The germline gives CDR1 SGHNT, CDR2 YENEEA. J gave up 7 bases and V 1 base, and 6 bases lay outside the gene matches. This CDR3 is CASSLGGTGWNEQFF. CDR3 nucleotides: TGTGCCAGCAGCTTAGGGGGGACAGGATGGAATGAGCAGTTCTTC.

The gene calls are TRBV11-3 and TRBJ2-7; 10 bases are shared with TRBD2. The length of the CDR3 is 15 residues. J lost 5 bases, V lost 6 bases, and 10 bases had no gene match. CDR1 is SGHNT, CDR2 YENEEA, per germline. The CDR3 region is CASSLQGLAGDEQYF. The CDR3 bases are TGTGCCAGCAGTCTTCAGGGTCTAGCGGGAGACGAGCAGTACTTC.

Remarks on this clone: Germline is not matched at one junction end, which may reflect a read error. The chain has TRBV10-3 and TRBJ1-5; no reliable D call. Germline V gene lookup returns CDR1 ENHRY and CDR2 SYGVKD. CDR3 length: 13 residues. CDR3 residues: CAISDAVNQAQHF. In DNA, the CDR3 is TGTGCCATCAGTGATGCAGTTAATCAGGCCCAGCATTTT.

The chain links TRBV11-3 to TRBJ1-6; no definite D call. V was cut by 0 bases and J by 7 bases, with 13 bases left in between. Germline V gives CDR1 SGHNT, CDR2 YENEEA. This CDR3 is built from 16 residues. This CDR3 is CASSLEAGFKNSPLHF. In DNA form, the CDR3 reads TGTGCCAGCAGCTTAGAGGCAGGTTTTAAGAATTCACCCCTCCACTTT.

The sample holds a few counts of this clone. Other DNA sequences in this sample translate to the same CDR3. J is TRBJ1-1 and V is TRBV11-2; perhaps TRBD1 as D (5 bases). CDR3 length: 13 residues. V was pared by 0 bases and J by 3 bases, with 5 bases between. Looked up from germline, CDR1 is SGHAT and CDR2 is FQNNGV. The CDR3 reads CASSLDRDTEAFF. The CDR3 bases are TGTGCCAGCAGCTTAGACAGGGACACTGAAGCTTTCTTT. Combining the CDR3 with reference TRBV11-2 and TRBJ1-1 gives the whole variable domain EAGVAQSPRYKIIEKRQSVAFWCNPISGHATLYWYQQILGQGPKLLIQFQNNGVVDDSQLPKDRFSAERLKGVDSTLKIQPAKLEDSAVYLCASSLDRDTEAFFGQGTRLTVV.

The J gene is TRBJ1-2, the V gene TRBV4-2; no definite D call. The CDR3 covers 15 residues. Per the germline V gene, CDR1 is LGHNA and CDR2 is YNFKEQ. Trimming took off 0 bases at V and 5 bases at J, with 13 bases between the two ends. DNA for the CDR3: TGTGCCAGCAGCCAAGATATAACCTCTCTATATGGCTACACCTTC. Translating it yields CASSQDITSLYGYTF.

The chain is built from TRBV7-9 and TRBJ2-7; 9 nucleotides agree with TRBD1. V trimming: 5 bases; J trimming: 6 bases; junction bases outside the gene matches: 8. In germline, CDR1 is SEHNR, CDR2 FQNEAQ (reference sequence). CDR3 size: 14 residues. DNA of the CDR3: TGTGCCAGCAGCAAGGGACAGGGTAAGGCCGAGCAGTACTTC. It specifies CASSKGQGKAEQYF.

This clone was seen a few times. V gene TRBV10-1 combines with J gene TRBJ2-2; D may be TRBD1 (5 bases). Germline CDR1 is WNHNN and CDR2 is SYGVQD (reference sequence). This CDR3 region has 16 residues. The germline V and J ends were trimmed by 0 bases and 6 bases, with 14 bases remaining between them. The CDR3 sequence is CASSESDRGHAGELFF. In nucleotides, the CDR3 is TGCGCCAGCAGTGAGTCGGACCGAGGACATGCCGGGGAGCTGTTTTTT.

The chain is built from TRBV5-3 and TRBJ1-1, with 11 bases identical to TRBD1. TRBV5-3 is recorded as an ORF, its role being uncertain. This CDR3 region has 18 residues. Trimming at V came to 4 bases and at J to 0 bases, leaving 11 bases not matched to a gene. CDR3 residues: CARSERTGGFIMNTEAFF. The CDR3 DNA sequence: TGTGCCAGAAGCGAAAGGACAGGGGGCTTTATAATGAACACTGAAGCTTTCTTT.

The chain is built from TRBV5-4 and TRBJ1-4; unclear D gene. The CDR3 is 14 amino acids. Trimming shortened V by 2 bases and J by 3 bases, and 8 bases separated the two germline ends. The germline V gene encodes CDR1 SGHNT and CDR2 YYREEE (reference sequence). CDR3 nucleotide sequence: TGTGCCAGCAGCTTTGGAGGAGCTAATGAAAAACTGTTTTTT. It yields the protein CASSFGGANEKLFF.

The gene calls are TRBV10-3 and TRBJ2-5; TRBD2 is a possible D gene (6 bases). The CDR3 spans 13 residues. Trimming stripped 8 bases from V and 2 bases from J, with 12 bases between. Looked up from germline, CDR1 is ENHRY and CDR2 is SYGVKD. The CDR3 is CAIGRLEQETQYF. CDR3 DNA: TGTGCCATCGGAAGACTAGAACAAGAGACCCAGTACTTC.